These 30 T cell receptor beta chains were sequenced from one sample in a study of blood T cell repertoires in COVID-19. Assay: immunoSEQ multiplex PCR; the TCRdb copy retains only in-frame clones and omits some. The table lists approximately 330,000 clones, around 87% of them singletons. Input material: peripheral blood. These receptors originate from a woman aged 35 to 49 with COVID-19, enrolled during active disease.

The V gene is TRBV7-2, the J gene TRBJ2-5; D gene unclear. This CDR3 region has 14 residues. Deletions cut 0 bases from V and 1 base from J, with 6 bases between. Germline assignment: CDR1 SGHTA and CDR2 FQGNSA. CDR3 residues: CASSLAASQETQYF. DNA of the CDR3: TGTGCCAGCAGCTTAGCAGCGTCCCAAGAGACCCAGTACTTC. Looking up the rest from reference TRBV7-2 and TRBJ2-5 gives the full variable domain: GAGVSQSPSNKVTEKGKDVELRCDPISGHTALYWYRQSLGQGLEFLIYFQGNSAPDKSGLPSDRFSAERTGGSVSTLTIQRTQQEDSAVYLCASSLAASQETQYFGPGTRLLVL.

The V call is TRBV7-3, the J call TRBJ2-7; weak D call: TRBD1 (6 bases). The CDR3 length is 15 residues. Between the trimmed V and J ends, which lost 3 bases and 2 bases, there was a span of 14 bases. Germline CDR1 SGHTA, CDR2 FQGTGA. The CDR3 nucleotides read TGTGCCAGCAGCTTGGGGCAGGGGCTCACCTACGAGCAGTACTTC. Residues: CASSLGQGLTYEQYF.

J is TRBJ2-5 and V is TRBV5-6, with 14 positions matching TRBD2. V lost 5 bases to trimming and J lost 4 bases; unmatched junction nucleotides: 10. Germline CDR1 reads SGHDT; CDR2 reads YYEEEE. This CDR3 is built from 17 residues. CDR3 nucleotides: TGTGCCAGCAGACCCACCGATGGACTAGCGGGGGGAGAGACCCAGTACTTC. Encoded protein: CASRPTDGLAGGETQYF.

This clone was detected a few times. This sequence joins TRBV6-5 and TRBJ1-1, with D unresolved. The V end lost 5 bases, the J end lost 7 bases, and 8 bases lay between the germline ends. CDR3 length: 11 amino acids. The germline V gene has CDR1 MNHEY and CDR2 SVGAGI. The CDR3 nucleotides read TGTGCCAGCAGTCCGGGAATTGAAGCTTTCTTT. The encoded protein is CASSPGIEAFF.

The chain couples TRBV3-1 (or the pseudogene TRBV3-2) to TRBJ2-5; the D gene is possibly TRBD1 (6 bases). Germline V CDR1 and CDR2: LGHDT, YNNKEL (reference sequence). Trimming took 4 bases from V and 4 from J, leaving 13 bases between them. This CDR3 spans 14 amino acids. The CDR3 region is CASSPTGPGETQYF. The CDR3 nucleotides are TGTGCCAGCAGCCCGACAGGTCCGGGAGAGACCCAGTACTTC.

The CDR3 sequence is CASSPGQPPTEAFF. CDR3 coding DNA: TGTGCCAGCAGCCCCGGACAGCCGCCCACTGAAGCTTTCTTT. The chain couples TRBV27 to TRBJ1-1; a possible D gene is TRBD1 (6 bases). CDR1 and CDR2 from the germline V gene are MNHEY and SMNVEV (reference sequence). Trimming cost V 6 bases and J 4 bases, with 15 bases left between them. The CDR3 totals 14 residues.

The CDR3 here is CASSRRGDTGELFF. CDR3 sequence (DNA): TGCGCCAGCAGTAGACGGGGGGACACCGGGGAGCTGTTTTTT. V gene TRBV10-2 combines with J gene TRBJ2-2; 7 bases are shared with TRBD2. This CDR3 has 14 amino acids. CDR1 is WSHSY and CDR2 is SAAADI in the germline V gene. J gave up 3 bases and V 5 bases, and 3 bases lay outside the gene matches.

The chain carries TRBV7-8 and TRBJ2-1, with D possibly being TRBD2 (6 bases). Germline CDR1 and CDR2: SGHVS and FQNEAQ. The ends were cut back, 4 bases at V and 5 bases at J, with 12 bases in the middle. The CDR3 is made up of 14 amino acids. In DNA form, the CDR3 reads TGTGCCAGCAGCTCAACCGGGGGTGACAATGAGCAGTTCTTC. Its translation: CASSSTGGDNEQFF.

V is TRBV3-1 (or the pseudogene TRBV3-2) and J is TRBJ1-1; D unclear. V was shortened by 2 bases and J by 1 base, with 8 bases between the two germline ends. CDR1 and CDR2 (germline): LGHDT, YNNKEL (reference sequence). The CDR3 has 14 residues. The CDR3 spells CASSQSGQNTEAFF. The CDR3 DNA reads as TGTGCCAGCAGCCAAAGCGGGCAGAACACTGAAGCTTTCTTT.

The chain couples TRBV7-6 to TRBJ2-7, with 9 positions matching TRBD2. The CDR3 is made up of 16 amino acids. With 4 bases clipped from V and 4 bases from J, the junction kept 11 bases outside the gene matches. Germline V lookup: CDR1 SGHVS, CDR2 FNYEAQ. CDR3 region: CASSSQTSGGLYEQYF. CDR3 DNA sequence: TGTGCCAGCAGCTCCCAGACTAGCGGCGGGCTTTACGAGCAGTACTTC.

The chain couples TRBV19 to TRBJ1-3; D uncertain. V lost 5 bases, J lost 0 bases, and 17 bases lay in between. The CDR3 consists of 17 residues. Germline V gives CDR1 LNHDA, CDR2 SQIVND (reference sequence). CDR3 bases: TGTGCCAGTAGTTTCCTCCCGTCCGTCTCCTCTGGAAACACCATATATTTT. The encoded protein is CASSFLPSVSSGNTIYF.

The chain employs TRBV6-5 and TRBJ1-3; D is perhaps TRBD1 (6 bases). Looked up from germline, CDR1 is MNHEY and CDR2 is SVGAGI. The ends were cut back, 9 bases at V and 2 bases at J, with 11 bases in the middle. The CDR3 is 13 amino acids. This chain's CDR3 is CASRTGTGNTIYF. CDR3 DNA: TGTGCCAGTAGAACAGGGACTGGAAACACCATATATTTT.

This clone appeared a single time. This chain connects TRBV6-2 or TRBV6-3 to TRBJ2-7; D gene uncertain. From germline, CDR1 is MNHEY and CDR2 SVGEGT. Deletions cut 4 bases from V and 2 bases from J, with 15 bases between. The CDR3 extends over 15 amino acids. CDR3 region: CASSSRLSPPYEQYF. The DNA for the CDR3 is TGTGCCAGCAGTTCCCGTCTCTCCCCCCCCTACGAGCAGTACTTC.

The chain uses TRBV5-1 and TRBJ2-4; D not resolved. The CDR3 loop spans 15 amino acids. V shed 0 bases and J shed 0 bases, with 7 bases lying between them. Germline CDR1 and CDR2: SGHRS and YFSETQ. The CDR3 DNA reads TGCGCCAGCAGCTTGGGGCACGTAGCCAAAAACATTCAGTACTTC. As protein: CASSLGHVAKNIQYF.

The chain joins TRBV27 to TRBJ1-5; weak D call: TRBD1 (5 bases). The CDR3 contains 14 residues. The germline V gene has CDR1 MNHEY and CDR2 SMNVEV (reference sequence). V lost 5 bases and J lost 2, with 10 bases in between. The CDR3 DNA sequence: TGTGCCAGCAGTCAATGGGGGGGCAATCAGCCCCAGCATTTT. Residues: CASSQWGGNQPQHF.

This chain connects TRBV5-4 to TRBJ1-1; 8 nucleotides line up with TRBD1. The CDR3 is 15 amino acids. Trimming at V came to 0 bases and at J to 1 base, leaving 2 bases not matched to a gene. Germline values: CDR1 SGHNT, CDR2 YYREEE (reference sequence). The CDR3, as DNA: TGTGCCAGCAGCTTGGCCGACAGGGGGAACACTGAAGCTTTCTTT. Its translation: CASSLADRGNTEAFF.

The CDR3 spells CASSVGLAGRYEQYF. CDR3 DNA: TGTGCCAGCAGCGTGGGACTAGCGGGGAGATACGAGCAGTACTTC. The V call is TRBV9, the J call TRBJ2-7; 13 nucleotides line up with TRBD2. V shed 2 bases and J 4 bases; nucleotides not matched to a gene: 3. CDR1 is SGDLS, CDR2 YYNGEE, per germline. The length of the CDR3 is 15 residues.

This chain connects TRBV5-5 to TRBJ1-3; D call uncertain. CDR1 is SGHKS, CDR2 YYEKEE, per germline (reference sequence). Trimming removed 2 bases at V and 3 bases at J, with 9 bases between. CDR3 length: 14 residues. CDR3 in amino acids: CASSFGFDGNTIYF. The CDR3 region has the DNA TGTGCCAGCAGCTTCGGGTTCGATGGAAACACCATATATTTT.

The table lists this clone with a few counts. The V gene is TRBV7-9, the J gene TRBJ2-2, with a weak D call TRBD1 (7 bases). The CDR3 sequence is 15 residues long. Germline CDR1 is SEHNR and CDR2 is FQNEAQ (reference sequence). Trimming cost V 5 bases and J 5 bases, with 15 bases left between them. The CDR3 nucleotides are TGTGCCAGCAGCCAATCGACAGGGAGGACCGGGGAGCTGTTTTTT. It specifies CASSQSTGRTGELFF.

This clone was counted a few times. This rearrangement joins TRBV10-3 to TRBJ2-2; 9 bases map to TRBD2. V shed 6 bases, J shed 1 base, and the junction held 6 bases outside the gene matches. Germline CDR1 reads ENHRY; CDR2 reads SYGVKD. This CDR3 has 16 residues. The CDR3 nucleotides read TGTGCCATCAGCTTCGGGACTAGCTGGAACACCGGGGAGCTGTTTTTT. Its protein is CAISFGTSWNTGELFF.

V and J are TRBV19 and TRBJ2-5; D is uncertain. Germline lookup yields CDR1 LNHDA and CDR2 SQIVND (reference sequence). This CDR3 spans 16 amino acids. V was shortened by 0 bases and J by 2 bases, with 13 bases between the two germline ends. CDR3 nucleotides: TGTGCCAGTAGTATAGATAATGCCGGTTTACAAGAGACCCAGTACTTC. This translates into CASSIDNAGLQETQYF.

The chain employs TRBV15 and TRBJ1-3; D uncertain. The CDR3 loop spans 17 amino acids. Per germline, CDR1 LNHNV and CDR2 YYDKDF (reference sequence). V was trimmed by 0 bases and J by 0 bases, leaving 12 bases between them. CDR3 in DNA: TGTGCCACCAGCAGAGATCTTCGCAGGAACTCTGGAAACACCATATATTTT. Residues: CATSRDLRRNSGNTIYF.

The chain recombines TRBV6-5 with TRBJ1-1; TRBD1 matches 9 bases. The CDR3 runs to 15 residues. Germline CDR1 reads MNHEY; CDR2 reads SVGAGI. V shed 2 bases and J 1 base; nucleotides not matched to a gene: 2. The CDR3: CASSYLQGANTEAFF. The CDR3 DNA reads TGTGCCAGCAGTTACCTACAGGGGGCGAACACTGAAGCTTTCTTT.

The genes are TRBV16 and TRBJ1-6; 9 bases are a match to TRBD1. Losses at the gene ends were 2 bases for V and 10 bases for J; bases not matched to a gene: 6. CDR1 is KGHSY and CDR2 is FQNENV in the germline V gene. The CDR3 is 15 residues long. This CDR3 is CASSQGDRVNSPLHF. CDR3 sequence (DNA): TGTGCCAGCAGCCAAGGGGACAGGGTTAACTCACCCCTCCACTTT.

This chain joins TRBV28 and TRBJ1-5; a possible D gene is TRBD1 (5 bases). With 10 bases removed from V and 4 bases from J, the gap between germline ends came to 11 bases. The CDR3 has 12 amino acids. CDR1 is MDHEN and CDR2 is SYDVKM in the germline V gene. The CDR3 DNA follows: TGTGCCATCATGGGGGGTAATCAGCCCCAGCATTTT. This codes for CAIMGGNQPQHF.

This clone has a single count. V usage is TRBV28 and J usage is TRBJ1-5, with a tentative D call TRBD1 (5 bases). Germline values: CDR1 MDHEN, CDR2 SYDVKM. V dropped 3 bases and J dropped 0 bases, with 18 bases sitting between them. This CDR3 comprises 18 residues. This CDR3 is CASSFSRGESYSNQPQHF. The CDR3 DNA reads as TGTGCCAGCAGTTTCTCCCGGGGGGAGAGTTATAGCAATCAGCCCCAGCATTTT.

This clone was seen a handful of times. The rearrangement links TRBV11-2 to TRBJ2-7; tentative D call: TRBD1 (5 bases). Trimming took 5 bases from V and 2 from J, leaving 16 bases between them. Germline V gives CDR1 SGHAT, CDR2 FQNNGV. This CDR3 is built from 15 residues. CDR3 sequence reads: CASSPSRVGPYEQYF. CDR3 nucleotides: TGTGCCAGCAGCCCGTCACGGGTGGGGCCCTACGAGCAGTACTTC.

The chain combines TRBV28 with TRBJ1-4; 10 nucleotides agree with TRBD1. The germline V gene encodes CDR1 MDHEN and CDR2 SYDVKM. The CDR3 loop spans 16 amino acids. J gave up 5 bases and V 8 bases, and 11 bases lay outside the gene matches. As DNA, the CDR3 is TGTGCCAGCCAGAAACCACCGACAGGGGGCAATGAAAAACTGTTTTTT. It codes for CASQKPPTGGNEKLFF. The full variable domain, with the rest looked up from reference TRBV28 and TRBJ1-4, is DVKVTQSSRYLVKRTGEKVFLECVQDMDHENMFWYRQDPGLGLRLIYFSYDVKMKEKGDIPEGYSVSREKKERFSLILESASTNQTSMYLCASQKPPTGGNEKLFFGSGTQLSVL.

This clone was counted once. The rearrangement uses TRBV9 and TRBJ2-1, with 12 bases fitting TRBD2. The CDR3 is made up of 17 amino acids. Germline CDR1 and CDR2: SGDLS and YYNGEE. V gave up 4 bases and J gave up 4 bases; unmatched junction bases: 9. For the CDR3, the DNA is TGTGCCAGCAGCCCGACTAGCGGGGGAGCCCCTTACAATGAGCAGTTCTTC. Residues: CASSPTSGGAPYNEQFF.

V and J are TRBV6-6 and TRBJ1-6; 9 bases line up with TRBD1. The CDR3 totals 14 residues. V trimming: 6 bases; J trimming: 10 bases; junction bases outside the gene matches: 7. The germline CDR1 and CDR2 sequences are MNHNY and SVGAGI (reference sequence). This CDR3 is CASRPTGGLSPLHF. In DNA, the CDR3 is TGTGCCAGCAGACCCACAGGGGGCCTGTCACCCCTCCACTTT.